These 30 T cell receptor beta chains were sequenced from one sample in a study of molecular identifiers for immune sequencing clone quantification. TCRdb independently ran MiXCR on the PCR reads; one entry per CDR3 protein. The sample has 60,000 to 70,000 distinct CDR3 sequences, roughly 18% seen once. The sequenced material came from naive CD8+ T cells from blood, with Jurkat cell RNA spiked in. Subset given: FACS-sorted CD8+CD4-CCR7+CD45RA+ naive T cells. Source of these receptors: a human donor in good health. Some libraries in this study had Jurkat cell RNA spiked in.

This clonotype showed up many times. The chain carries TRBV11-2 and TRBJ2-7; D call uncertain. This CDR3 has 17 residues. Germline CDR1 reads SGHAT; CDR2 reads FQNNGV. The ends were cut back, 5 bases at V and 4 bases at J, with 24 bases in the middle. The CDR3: CASSPTAAGVQKYEQYF. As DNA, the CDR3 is TGTGCCAGCAGCCCGACCGCCGCCGGCGTTCAGAAGTACGAGCAGTACTTC.

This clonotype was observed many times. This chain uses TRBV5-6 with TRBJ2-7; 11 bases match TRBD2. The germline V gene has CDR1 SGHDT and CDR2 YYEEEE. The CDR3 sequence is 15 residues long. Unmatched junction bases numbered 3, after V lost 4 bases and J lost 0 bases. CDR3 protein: CASSLTSGSSYEQYF. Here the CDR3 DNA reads TGTGCCAGCAGCCTAACTAGCGGGAGCTCCTACGAGCAGTACTTC.

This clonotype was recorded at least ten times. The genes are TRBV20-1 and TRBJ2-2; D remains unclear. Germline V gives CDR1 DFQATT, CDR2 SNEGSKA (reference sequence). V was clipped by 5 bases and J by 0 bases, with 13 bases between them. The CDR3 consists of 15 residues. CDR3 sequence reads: CSAWTSTANTGELFF. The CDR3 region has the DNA TGCAGTGCTTGGACGTCTACTGCGAACACCGGGGAGCTGTTTTTT.

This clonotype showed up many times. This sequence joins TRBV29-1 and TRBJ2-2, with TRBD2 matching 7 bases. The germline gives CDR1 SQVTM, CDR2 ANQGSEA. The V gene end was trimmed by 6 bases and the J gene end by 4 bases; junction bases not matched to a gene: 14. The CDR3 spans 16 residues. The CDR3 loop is CSVSIPGGGLTGELFF. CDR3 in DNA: TGCAGCGTCAGTATACCGGGGGGAGGACTCACCGGGGAGCTGTTTTTT.

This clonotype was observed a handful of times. The CDR3 DNA reads TGTGCCAGCAGCTCTATGGGAGGGAGGGACAATGAGCAGTTCTTC. It encodes CASSSMGGRDNEQFF. V and J are TRBV7-8 and TRBJ2-1, with 7 bases matching TRBD2. J gave up 5 bases and V 4 bases, and 8 bases lay outside the gene matches. This CDR3 region has 15 residues. The germline gives CDR1 SGHVS, CDR2 FQNEAQ.

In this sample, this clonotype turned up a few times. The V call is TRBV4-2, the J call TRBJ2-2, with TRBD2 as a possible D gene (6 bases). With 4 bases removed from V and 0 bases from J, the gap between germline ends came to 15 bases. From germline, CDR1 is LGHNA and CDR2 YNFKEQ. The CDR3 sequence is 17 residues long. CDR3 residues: CASSLRSGTPNTGELFF. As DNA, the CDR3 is TGTGCCAGCAGCCTAAGATCCGGGACTCCGAACACCGGGGAGCTGTTTTTT.

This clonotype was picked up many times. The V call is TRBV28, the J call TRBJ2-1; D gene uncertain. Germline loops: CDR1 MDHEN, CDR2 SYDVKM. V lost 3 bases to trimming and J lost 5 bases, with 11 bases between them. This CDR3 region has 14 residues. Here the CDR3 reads CASSLAQIDNEQFF. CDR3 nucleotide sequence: TGTGCCAGCAGTTTGGCACAGATAGACAATGAGCAGTTCTTC.

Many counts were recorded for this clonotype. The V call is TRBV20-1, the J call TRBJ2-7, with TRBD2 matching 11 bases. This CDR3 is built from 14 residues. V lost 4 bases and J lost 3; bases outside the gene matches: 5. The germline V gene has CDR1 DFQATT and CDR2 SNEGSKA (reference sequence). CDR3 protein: CSAIRTSGSYEQYF. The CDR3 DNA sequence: TGCAGTGCTATACGTACTAGCGGGAGCTACGAGCAGTACTTC.

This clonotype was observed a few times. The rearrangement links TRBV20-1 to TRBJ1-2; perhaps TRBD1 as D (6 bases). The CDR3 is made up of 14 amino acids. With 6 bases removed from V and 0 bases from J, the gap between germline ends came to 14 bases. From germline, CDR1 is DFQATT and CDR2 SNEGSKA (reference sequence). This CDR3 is CSAWDTFTNYGYTF. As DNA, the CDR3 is TGCAGTGCGTGGGACACATTTACTAACTATGGCTACACCTTC.

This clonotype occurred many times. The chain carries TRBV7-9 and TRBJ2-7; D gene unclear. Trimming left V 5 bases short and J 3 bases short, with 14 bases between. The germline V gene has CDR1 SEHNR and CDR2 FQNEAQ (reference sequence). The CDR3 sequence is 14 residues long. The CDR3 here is CASSPTDAYYEQYF. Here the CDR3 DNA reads TGTGCCAGCAGCCCGACGGACGCATACTACGAGCAGTACTTC. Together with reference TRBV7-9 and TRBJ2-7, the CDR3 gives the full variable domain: DTGVSQNPRHKITKRGQNVTFRCDPISEHNRLYWYRQTLGQGPEFLTYFQNEAQLEKSRLLSDRFSAERPKGSFSTLEIQRTEQGDSAMYLCASSPTDAYYEQYFGPGTRLTVT.

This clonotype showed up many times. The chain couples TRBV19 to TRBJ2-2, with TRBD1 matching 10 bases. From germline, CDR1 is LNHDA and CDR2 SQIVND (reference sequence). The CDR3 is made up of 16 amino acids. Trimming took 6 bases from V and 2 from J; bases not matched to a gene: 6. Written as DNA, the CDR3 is TGTGCCAGTAGAACCCGGACAGGGGGAAACACCGGGGAGCTGTTTTTT. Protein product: CASRTRTGGNTGELFF. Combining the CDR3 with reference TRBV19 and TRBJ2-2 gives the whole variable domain DGGITQSPKYLFRKEGQNVTLSCEQNLNHDAMYWYRQDPGQGLRLIYYSQIVNDFQKGDIAEGYSVSREKKESFPLTVTSAQKNPTAFYLCASRTRTGGNTGELFFGEGSRLTVL.

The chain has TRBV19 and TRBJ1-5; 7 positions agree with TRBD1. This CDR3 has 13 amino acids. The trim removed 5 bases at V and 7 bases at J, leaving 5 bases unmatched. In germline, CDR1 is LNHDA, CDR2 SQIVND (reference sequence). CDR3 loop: CASSQGGHQPQHF. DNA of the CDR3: TGTGCCAGTAGTCAGGGGGGTCACCAGCCCCAGCATTTT.

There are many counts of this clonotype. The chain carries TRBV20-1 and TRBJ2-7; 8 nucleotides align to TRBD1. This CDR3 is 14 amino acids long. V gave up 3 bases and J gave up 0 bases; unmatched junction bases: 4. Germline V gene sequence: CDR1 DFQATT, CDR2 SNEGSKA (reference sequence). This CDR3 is CSARGDRISYEQYF. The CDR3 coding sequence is TGCAGTGCTAGGGGGGACAGGATCTCCTACGAGCAGTACTTC.

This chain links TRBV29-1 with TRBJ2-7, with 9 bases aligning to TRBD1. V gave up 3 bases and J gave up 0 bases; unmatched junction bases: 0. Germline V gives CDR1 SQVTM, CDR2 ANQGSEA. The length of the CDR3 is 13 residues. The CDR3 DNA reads TGCAGCGTTGAGACAGGGGGCTCCTACGAGCAGTACTTC. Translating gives CSVETGGSYEQYF.

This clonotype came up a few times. This CDR3 is CASSRLAGGVENTGELFF. CDR3 in DNA: TGTGCCAGCAGTAGACTAGCGGGAGGGGTAGAAAACACCGGGGAGCTGTTTTTT. The chain is built from TRBV6-1 and TRBJ2-2; 14 nucleotides match TRBD2. Germline V gene lookup returns CDR1 MNHNS and CDR2 SASEGT. CDR3 size: 18 residues. The V and J ends lost 5 bases and 2 bases, in that order; junction bases with no gene match: 7.

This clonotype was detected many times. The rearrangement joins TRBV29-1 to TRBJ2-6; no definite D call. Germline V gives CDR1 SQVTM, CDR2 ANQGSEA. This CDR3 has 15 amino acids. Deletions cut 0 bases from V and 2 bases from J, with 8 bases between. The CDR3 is CSVEDPRPGANVLTF. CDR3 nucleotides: TGCAGCGTTGAAGATCCCAGACCTGGGGCCAACGTCCTGACTTTC.

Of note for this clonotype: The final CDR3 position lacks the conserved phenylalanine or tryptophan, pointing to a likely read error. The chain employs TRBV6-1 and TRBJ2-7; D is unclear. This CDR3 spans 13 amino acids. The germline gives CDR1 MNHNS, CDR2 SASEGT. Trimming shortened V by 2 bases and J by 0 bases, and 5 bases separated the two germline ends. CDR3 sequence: CASSEFYSYEQYL. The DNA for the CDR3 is TGTGCCAGCAGTGAATTTTACTCCTACGAGCAGTACCTC.

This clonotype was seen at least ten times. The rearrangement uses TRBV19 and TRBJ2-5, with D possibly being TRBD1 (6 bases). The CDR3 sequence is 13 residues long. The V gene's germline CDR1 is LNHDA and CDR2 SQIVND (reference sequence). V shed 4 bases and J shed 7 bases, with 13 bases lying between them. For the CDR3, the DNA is TGTGCCAGTAGTAACACAGGGTTTGTGACCCAGTACTTC. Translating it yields CASSNTGFVTQYF.

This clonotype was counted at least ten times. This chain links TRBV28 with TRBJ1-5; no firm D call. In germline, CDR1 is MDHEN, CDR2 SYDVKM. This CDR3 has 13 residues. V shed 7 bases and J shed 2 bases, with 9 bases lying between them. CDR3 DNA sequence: TGTGCCAGCACAGTCGGGGGCAATCAGCCCCAGCATTTT. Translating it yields CASTVGGNQPQHF.

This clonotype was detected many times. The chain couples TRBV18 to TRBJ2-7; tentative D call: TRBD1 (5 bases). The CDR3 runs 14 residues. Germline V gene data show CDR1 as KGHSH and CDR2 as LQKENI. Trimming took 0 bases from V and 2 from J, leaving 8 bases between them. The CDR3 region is CASSPPDKAYEQYF. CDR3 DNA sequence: TGTGCCAGCTCACCACCGGACAAGGCCTACGAGCAGTACTTC.

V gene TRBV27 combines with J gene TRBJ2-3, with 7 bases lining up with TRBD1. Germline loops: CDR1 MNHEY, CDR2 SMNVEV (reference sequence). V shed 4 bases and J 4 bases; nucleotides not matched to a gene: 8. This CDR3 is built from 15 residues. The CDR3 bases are TGTGCCAGCAGTTCCCCGAAGACAGGGCCAGATACGCAGTATTTT. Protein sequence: CASSSPKTGPDTQYF.

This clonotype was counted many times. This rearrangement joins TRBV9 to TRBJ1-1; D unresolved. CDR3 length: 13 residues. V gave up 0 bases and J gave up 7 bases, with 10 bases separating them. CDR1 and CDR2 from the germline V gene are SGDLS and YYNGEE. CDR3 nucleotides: TGTGCCAGCAGCGTAGTAAGCGCCGTTGAAGCTTTCTTT. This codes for CASSVVSAVEAFF.

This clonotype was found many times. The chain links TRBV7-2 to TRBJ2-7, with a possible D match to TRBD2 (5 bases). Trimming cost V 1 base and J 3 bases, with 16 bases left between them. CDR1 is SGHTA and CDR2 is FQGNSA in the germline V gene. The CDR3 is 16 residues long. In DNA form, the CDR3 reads TGTGCCAGCAGCTTAGGTGCTAGCAGCACCATCTACGAGCAGTACTTC. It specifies CASSLGASSTIYEQYF.

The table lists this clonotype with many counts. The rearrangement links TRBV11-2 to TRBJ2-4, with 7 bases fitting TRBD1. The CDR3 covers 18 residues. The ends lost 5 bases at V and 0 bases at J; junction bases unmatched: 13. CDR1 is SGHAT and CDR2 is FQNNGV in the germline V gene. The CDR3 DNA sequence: TGTGCCAGCAGCCCACCATTGTGGCAGGGGGTAGCCAAAAACATTCAGTACTTC. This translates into CASSPPLWQGVAKNIQYF.

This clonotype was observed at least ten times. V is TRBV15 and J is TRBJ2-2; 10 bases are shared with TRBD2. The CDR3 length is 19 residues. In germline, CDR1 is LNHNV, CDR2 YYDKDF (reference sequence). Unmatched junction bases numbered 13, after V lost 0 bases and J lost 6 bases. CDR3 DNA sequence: TGTGCCACCAGCAGAGATTCGTCTAGCGGGAGTGGGGTCCCCGGGGAGCTGTTTTTT. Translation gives CATSRDSSSGSGVPGELFF.

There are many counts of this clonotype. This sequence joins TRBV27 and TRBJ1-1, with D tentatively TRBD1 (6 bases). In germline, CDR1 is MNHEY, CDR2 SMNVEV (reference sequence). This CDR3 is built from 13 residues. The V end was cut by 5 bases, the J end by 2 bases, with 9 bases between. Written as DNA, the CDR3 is TGTGCCAGCAGTCCGGGACACAACACTGAAGCTTTCTTT. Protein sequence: CASSPGHNTEAFF.

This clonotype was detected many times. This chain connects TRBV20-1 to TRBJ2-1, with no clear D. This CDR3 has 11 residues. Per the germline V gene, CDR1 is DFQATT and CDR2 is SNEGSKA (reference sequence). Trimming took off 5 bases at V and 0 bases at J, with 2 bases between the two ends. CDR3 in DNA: TGCAGTGCTCCCTCCTACAATGAGCAGTTCTTC. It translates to CSAPSYNEQFF.

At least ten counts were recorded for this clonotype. The CDR3 reads CASRRASNQPQHF. CDR3 in DNA: TGTGCCAGCCGGCGGGCGAGCAATCAGCCCCAGCATTTT. The chain combines TRBV27 with TRBJ1-5, with D unresolved. The CDR3 runs to 13 residues. The ends were cut back, 8 bases at V and 1 base at J, with 9 bases in the middle. Germline V gene data show CDR1 as MNHEY and CDR2 as SMNVEV (reference sequence).

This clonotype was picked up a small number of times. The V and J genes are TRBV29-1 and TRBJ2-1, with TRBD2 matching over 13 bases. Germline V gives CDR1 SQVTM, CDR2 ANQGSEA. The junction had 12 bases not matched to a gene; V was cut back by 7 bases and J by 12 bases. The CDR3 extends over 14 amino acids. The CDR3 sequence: CSARLAGGWDGQFF. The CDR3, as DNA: TGCAGCGCCCGACTAGCGGGAGGATGGGATGGGCAGTTCTTC.

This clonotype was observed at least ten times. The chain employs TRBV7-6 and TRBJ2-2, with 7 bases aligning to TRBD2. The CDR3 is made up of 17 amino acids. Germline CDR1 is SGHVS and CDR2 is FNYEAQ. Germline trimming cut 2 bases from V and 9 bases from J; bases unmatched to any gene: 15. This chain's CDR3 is CASSLRSAGGSVRELFF. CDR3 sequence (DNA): TGTGCCAGCAGCTTAAGGTCCGCTGGCGGGAGCGTCCGGGAGCTGTTTTTT.